The 17 T cell receptor beta chains given below trace back to one sample, sequenced in a study of blood T cell repertoires in COVID-19. Data came from immunoSEQ multiplex PCR; TCRdb stores just in-frame clones and leaves some out. The sample holds around 250,000 clones, about 82% seen once. The sequenced sample was peripheral blood. These receptors came from a man older than 75 with acute or convalescent COVID-19.

This chain uses TRBV7-8 with TRBJ2-3; TRBD2 matches 13 bases. V dropped 5 bases and J dropped 0; count of bases not matched to a gene: 14. Germline values: CDR1 SGHVS, CDR2 FQNEAQ. The CDR3 is 20 amino acids. CDR3 bases: TGTGCCAGCAGCCAAAGAGGTTTGACTAGCGGGGGGACTAGCACAGATACGCAGTATTTT. This encodes CASSQRGLTSGGTSTDTQYF.

The rearrangement joins TRBV25-1 to TRBJ1-2; D unclear. This CDR3 is 14 amino acids long. Looked up from germline, CDR1 is MGHDK and CDR2 is SYGVNS. The ends were cut back, 3 bases at V and 4 bases at J, with 12 bases in the middle. The CDR3 DNA reads TGTGCCAGCAGTGAGCCGCAGACAAGCTATGGCTACACCTTC. Translation gives CASSEPQTSYGYTF.

The chain has TRBV14 and TRBJ2-1; 14 nucleotides match TRBD2. Germline values: CDR1 SGHDN, CDR2 FVKESK. V trimming: 5 bases; J trimming: 0 bases; junction bases outside the gene matches: 9. The CDR3 totals 19 residues. CDR3 nucleotides: TGTGCCAGCAGCACCCGACTAGCGGGAGGGGTAAGCTCCTACAATGAGCAGTTCTTC. Translation: CASSTRLAGGVSSYNEQFF.

This sequence joins TRBV5-3 and TRBJ2-7, with D unresolved. TRBV5-3 is flagged as an ORF with uncertain function. Trimming pared 5 bases from V and 0 bases from J, leaving 24 bases between. CDR3 length equals 18 residues. Written as DNA, the CDR3 is TGTGCCAGAAGGAGTACTTGCGGCCAATTCCTGAGCTCCTACGAGCAGTACTTC. It specifies CARRSTCGQFLSSYEQYF.

The chain combines TRBV7-2 with TRBJ2-1, with D hard to call. V was pared by 1 base and J by 2 bases, with 6 bases between. CDR3 size: 14 residues. Germline loops: CDR1 SGHTA, CDR2 FQGNSA. The CDR3 nucleotides read TGTGCCAGCAGCTTAGGGCAGGCCTACAATGAGCAGTTCTTC. It yields the protein CASSLGQAYNEQFF.

V usage is TRBV27 and J usage is TRBJ1-6, with 9 nucleotides matching TRBD1. The CDR3 sequence is 14 residues long. After removal of 3 bases from V and 7 bases from J, the junction contained 1 base not matched to a gene. CDR1 and CDR2 from the germline V gene are MNHEY and SMNVEV (reference sequence). The CDR3 region is CASSFDRGNSPLHF. Written as DNA, the CDR3 is TGTGCCAGCAGTTTTGACAGGGGGAATTCACCCCTCCACTTT.

This chain links TRBV6-5 with TRBJ2-7, with TRBD1 as a possible D gene (6 bases). Germline V gives CDR1 MNHEY, CDR2 SVGAGI. The CDR3 consists of 12 residues. V lost 6 bases to trimming and J lost 6 bases, with 12 bases between them. CDR3 sequence (DNA): TGTGCCAGCAGCCTCACAGGGAGCGAGCAGTACTTC. Translation: CASSLTGSEQYF.

This clone occurred once. The V and J genes are TRBV19 and TRBJ1-4, with TRBD1 as a possible D gene (5 bases). The germline V gene encodes CDR1 LNHDA and CDR2 SQIVND (reference sequence). The CDR3 contains 15 residues. Between the trimmed V and J ends, which lost 5 bases and 3 bases, there was a span of 13 bases. This CDR3 is CASSAGGAANEKLFF. CDR3 in DNA: TGTGCCAGTAGTGCAGGCGGGGCGGCTAATGAAAAACTGTTTTTT.

V usage is TRBV6-2 or TRBV6-3 and J usage is TRBJ1-5, with TRBD1 as a possible D gene (5 bases). The CDR3 is 14 residues long. Deletions cut 5 bases from V and 1 base from J, with 9 bases between. Germline CDR1 and CDR2: MNHEY and SVGEGT. CDR3 bases: TGTGCCAGCAGTGACGGGGGAAGCAATCAGCCCCAGCATTTT. This encodes CASSDGGSNQPQHF.

V is TRBV10-3 and J is TRBJ2-7, with a possible D match to TRBD1 (6 bases). CDR3 length: 14 amino acids. Trimming pared 4 bases from V and 0 bases from J, leaving 10 bases between. Germline V gene lookup returns CDR1 ENHRY and CDR2 SYGVKD. CDR3 amino acids: CAISGGTRSYEQYF. The CDR3 DNA follows: TGTGCCATCAGTGGAGGGACACGCTCCTACGAGCAGTACTTC.

V is TRBV24-1 and J is TRBJ1-2, with TRBD1 as a possible D gene (6 bases). V was shortened by 5 bases and J by 7 bases, with 16 bases between the two germline ends. This CDR3 is 14 amino acids long. The germline CDR1 and CDR2 sequences are KGHDR and SFDVKD. Written as DNA, the CDR3 is TGTGCCACCAGTGGTCGAGACAGGTTCGGTGGCTACACCTTC. It codes for CATSGRDRFGGYTF.

This chain connects TRBV21-1 to TRBJ1-3; TRBD1 reflects the table's D call only, with no check against the DNA. TRBV21-1 is deemed a pseudogene. The CDR3 has 20 residues. The CDR3 reads CASSLRDRGHYEDSGNTIYF. The CDR3 DNA sequence: TGTGCCAGCAGCCTACGGGACAGGGGGCACTACGAAGACTCTGGAAACACCATATATTTT.

The rearrangement uses TRBV6-2 or TRBV6-3 and TRBJ1-5; the D gene is possibly TRBD1 (5 bases). This CDR3 has 14 amino acids. Germline V gene sequence: CDR1 MNHEY, CDR2 SVGEGT. V lost 4 bases and J 5 bases, leaving 12 bases between the germline ends. The CDR3 DNA reads as TGTGCCAGCAGTTGGCAGGGTGCCGATCAGCCCCAGCATTTT. The encoded protein is CASSWQGADQPQHF.

The V and J genes are TRBV2 and TRBJ2-7, with D unclear. Germline V gene lookup returns CDR1 SNHLY and CDR2 FYNNEI. CDR3 length: 12 residues. The V end lost 6 bases, the J end lost 0 bases, and 6 bases lay between the germline ends. The CDR3 region is CASRRSSYEQYF. As DNA, the CDR3 is TGTGCCAGCAGGCGTAGCTCCTACGAGCAGTACTTC. Variable domain in full (rest from reference TRBV2 and TRBJ2-7): EPEVTQTPSHQVTQMGQEVILRCVPISNHLYFYWYRQILGQKVEFLVSFYNNEISEKSEIFDDQFSVERPDGSNFTLKIRSTKLEDSAMYFCASRRSSYEQYFGPGTRLTVT.

The chain combines TRBV6-5 with TRBJ2-7; tentatively, D is TRBD1 (5 bases). Looked up from germline, CDR1 is MNHEY and CDR2 is SVGAGI. The length of the CDR3 is 12 residues. V was pared by 2 bases and J by 7 bases, with 9 bases between. The CDR3 is CASSYSQGEQYF. The CDR3 nucleotides read TGTGCCAGCAGTTACAGCCAGGGAGAGCAGTACTTC.

This clone was counted once. CDR3 DNA: TGCGCCAGCAGCCTTGTGTCGGGGGGGCCACAAGAGACCCAGTACTTC. The encoded protein is CASSLVSGGPQETQYF. V and J are TRBV4-1 and TRBJ2-5; 8 positions match TRBD2. With 4 bases clipped from V and 2 bases from J, the junction kept 9 bases outside the gene matches. The germline V gene encodes CDR1 MGHRA and CDR2 YSYEKL. CDR3 size: 16 residues.

The chain has TRBV29-1 and TRBJ1-1; 7 nucleotides align to TRBD1. Germline V lookup: CDR1 SQVTM, CDR2 ANQGSEA. J lost 3 bases, V lost 3 bases, and 4 bases had no gene match. The length of the CDR3 is 13 residues. CDR3 sequence: CSVEPQGDTEAFF. The CDR3, as DNA: TGCAGCGTTGAGCCCCAGGGGGACACTGAAGCTTTCTTT.